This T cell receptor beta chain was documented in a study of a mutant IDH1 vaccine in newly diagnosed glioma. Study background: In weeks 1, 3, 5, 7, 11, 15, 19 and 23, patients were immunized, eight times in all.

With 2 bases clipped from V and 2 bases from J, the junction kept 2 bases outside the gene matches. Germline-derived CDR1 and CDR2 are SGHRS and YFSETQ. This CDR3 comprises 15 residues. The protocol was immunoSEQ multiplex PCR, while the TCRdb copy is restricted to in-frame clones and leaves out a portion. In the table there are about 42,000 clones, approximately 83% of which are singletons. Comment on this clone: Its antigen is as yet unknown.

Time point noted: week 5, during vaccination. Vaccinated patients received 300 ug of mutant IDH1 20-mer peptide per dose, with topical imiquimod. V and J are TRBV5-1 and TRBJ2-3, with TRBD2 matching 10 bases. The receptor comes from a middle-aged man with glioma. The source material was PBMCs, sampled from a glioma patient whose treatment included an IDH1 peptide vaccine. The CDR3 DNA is TGCGCCAGCAGCTTACTAGCGGGGTACACAGATACGCAGTATTTT. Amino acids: CASSLLAGYTDTQYF.